The 19 T cell receptor beta chains reported below all come from one sample, sequenced in a study of blood T cells in healthy people across ages. A second about 7 to 12 cycle PCR used barcoded and J-beta primers. TCRdb itself ran the 5' RACE reads through MiXCR, one entry per CDR3 protein. Of some 760,000 distinct CDR3 sequences in the sample, roughly 25% are singletons; the top ten hold approximately 4%. A further study also used this sample, focusing on T cells of mothers and their children.

Specimen: blood. These receptors originate from a boy aged 5 to 17 in good health.

This clonotype appeared a single time. The chain employs TRBV15 and TRBJ2-1; no reliable D call. Per the germline V gene, CDR1 is LNHNV and CDR2 is YYDKDF (reference sequence). The CDR3 sequence is 15 residues long. Trimming took off 0 bases at V and 1 base at J, with 7 bases between the two ends. This chain's CDR3 is CATSRDSGSYNEQFF. The DNA for the CDR3 is TGTGCCACCAGCAGAGATAGTGGTTCCTACAATGAGCAGTTCTTC.

The chain joins TRBV7-2 to TRBJ2-7, with a tentative D call TRBD2 (6 bases). The CDR3 runs to 13 residues. Germline V gives CDR1 SGHTA, CDR2 FQGNSA. V lost 0 bases and J lost 9, with 12 bases in between. The CDR3 nucleotides read TGTGCCAGCAGCTTAGCGCAGGGAGGCGGGCAGTACTTC. Its protein is CASSLAQGGGQYF. The entire variable domain, with the rest obtained from reference TRBV7-2 and TRBJ2-7, is as follows: GAGVSQSPSNKVTEKGKDVELRCDPISGHTALYWYRQSLGQGLEFLIYFQGNSAPDKSGLPSDRFSAERTGGSVSTLTIQRTQQEDSAVYLCASSLAQGGGQYFGPGTRLTVT.

This clonotype was observed a few times. The V gene is TRBV7-2, the J gene TRBJ2-1; TRBD1 matches at 9 bases. The J call may be mistaken, given a closer DNA end match to TRBJ2-7. The CDR3 length is 14 residues. Germline assignment: CDR1 SGHTA and CDR2 FQGNSA. The CDR3 is CASSPTGGGSEQYF. In nucleotides, the CDR3 is TGTGCCAGCAGCCCCACAGGGGGCGGATCCGAGCAGTACTTC.

J is TRBJ2-5 and V is TRBV4-1; a possible D gene is TRBD1 (6 bases). TRBJ2-7 explains the end of the DNA better; the J call may be wrong. Germline loops: CDR1 MGHRA, CDR2 YSYEKL. The CDR3 covers 16 residues. CDR3 in DNA: TGCGCCAGCAGCCAAGATTCGAAGGACAGCTCCTACGAGCAGTACTTC. Translation gives CASSQDSKDSSYEQYF.

Here the CDR3 reads CSAREELKETQYF. In nucleotides, the CDR3 is TGCAGTGCTAGAGAGGAGCTAAAAGAGACCCAGTACTTC. J is TRBJ2-5 and V is TRBV20-1; D ambiguous. This CDR3 is built from 13 residues. Looked up from germline, CDR1 is DFQATT and CDR2 is SNEGSKA (reference sequence). V lost 0 bases to trimming and J lost 3 bases, with 8 bases between them.

The chain recombines TRBV12-3 or TRBV12-4 with TRBJ1-4; no clear D. The CDR3 covers 13 residues. V was trimmed by 3 bases and J by 6 bases, leaving 8 bases between them. CDR3 residues: CASSFDRYEKLFF. CDR3 sequence (DNA): TGTGCCAGCAGTTTTGACCGTTATGAAAAACTGTTTTTT.

In regard to this clonotype: No conserved phenylalanine or tryptophan ends this CDR3, so it is likely a read error. The CDR3 coding sequence is TGCAGTGCTAGCAGCCAGGTGCCCAATCAGCCCCAGCATCTT. Translation gives CSASSQVPNQPQHL. The V call is TRBV20-1, the J call TRBJ1-5, with D uncertain. CDR3 length equals 14 residues. V dropped 3 bases and J dropped 3 bases, with 12 bases sitting between them. The germline V gene has CDR1 DFQATT and CDR2 SNEGSKA (reference sequence).

This clonotype has a handful of counts. The chain recombines TRBV6-5 with TRBJ1-2; D perhaps matches TRBD1 (5 bases). The V end was cut by 6 bases, the J end by 4 bases, with 15 bases between. The CDR3 spans 14 residues. Germline CDR1 is MNHEY and CDR2 is SVGAGI. The CDR3 loop is CASRLSAGGYGYTF. Here the CDR3 DNA reads TGTGCCAGCAGGCTGTCCGCGGGGGGCTATGGCTACACCTTC.

This clonotype has just a few counts. The J gene is TRBJ2-2, the V gene TRBV19; D uncertain. CDR1 and CDR2 from the germline V gene are LNHDA and SQIVND (reference sequence). This CDR3 spans 15 amino acids. The V and J ends lost 3 bases and 2 bases respectively, with 10 bases between them. The CDR3 sequence is CASSIWSENTGELFF. CDR3 coding DNA: TGTGCCAGTAGTATTTGGTCCGAAAACACCGGGGAGCTGTTTTTT.

A few counts support this clonotype. The CDR3, as DNA: TGCGCCAGCAGCCAACCTCGACAGGGTGGGTACGAGCAGTACTTC. Translation gives CASSQPRQGGYEQYF. The chain links TRBV4-1 to TRBJ2-7, with 7 bases fitting TRBD1. This CDR3 spans 15 amino acids. V shed 2 bases, J shed 4 bases, and the junction held 8 bases outside the gene matches. CDR1 and CDR2 from the germline V gene are MGHRA and YSYEKL.

This clonotype has a handful of counts. The chain has TRBV4-3 and TRBJ2-5, with 7 bases lining up with TRBD1. The J call may be wrong; the DNA end is better matched by TRBJ2-7. The length of the CDR3 is 16 residues. Germline CDR1 and CDR2: LGHNA and YSLEER. In nucleotides, the CDR3 is TGCGCCAGCAGCCAAGATATGGCAGGGGGTTACTACGAGCAGTACTTC. Protein sequence: CASSQDMAGGYYEQYF.

This clonotype was seen more than once but under ten times. The chain carries TRBV20-1 and TRBJ2-2, with 7 nucleotides matching TRBD1. CDR3 length equals 14 residues. Germline loops: CDR1 DFQATT, CDR2 SNEGSKA (reference sequence). J lost 4 bases, V lost 2 bases, and 4 bases had no gene match. DNA of the CDR3: TGCAGTGCTAGAAGGGCAGGGGGCACCGGGGAGCTGTTTTTT. Its translation is CSARRAGGTGELFF.

V is TRBV11-2 and J is TRBJ2-3; a weak D match, TRBD2 (5 bases). The V end lost 1 base, the J end lost 4 bases, and 12 bases lay between the germline ends. Per germline, CDR1 SGHAT and CDR2 FQNNGV. The CDR3 totals 15 residues. CDR3 region: CASSLGLVGADTQYF. The CDR3 DNA reads TGTGCCAGCAGCTTAGGGCTCGTCGGGGCAGATACGCAGTATTTT.

A remark on this clonotype: A much bigger clone sits one base away, suggesting this may be a read error. This sequence joins TRBV7-9 and TRBJ2-7; D not certain. CDR1 is SEHNR and CDR2 is FQNEAQ in the germline V gene (reference sequence). The V end was cut by 2 bases, the J end by 3 bases, with 2 bases between. The CDR3 loop spans 11 amino acids. For the CDR3, the DNA is TGTGCCAGCAGCTTATTCTACGAGCAGTACTTC. It yields the protein CASSLFYEQYF.

This clonotype has just a few counts. This sequence joins TRBV20-1 and TRBJ2-3; 7 bases match TRBD1. The J call is doubtful: the DNA matches TRBJ1-5 better. This CDR3 comprises 12 residues. Germline V gene data show CDR1 as DFQATT and CDR2 as SNEGSKA (reference sequence). In nucleotides, the CDR3 is TGCAGTGCTAGAGACAACAGGGGTACGCAGCATTTT. This translates into CSARDNRGTQHF.

The V gene is TRBV6-2 or TRBV6-3, the J gene TRBJ1-4; 7 bases are shared with TRBD1. CDR1 is MNHEY, CDR2 SVGEGT, per germline. The CDR3 is made up of 16 amino acids. With V trimmed by 0 bases and J by 8 bases, 9 bases remained unmatched. CDR3 protein: CASSYSLQGPPEKLFF. CDR3 in DNA: TGTGCCAGCAGTTACTCCTTACAGGGGCCGCCGGAAAAACTGTTTTTT.

This clonotype showed up just a few times. This chain joins TRBV12-3 or TRBV12-4 and TRBJ1-2; D remains ambiguous. Trimming cost V 4 bases and J 0 bases, with 15 bases left between them. The CDR3 runs to 16 residues. The CDR3 sequence is CASSSLAGQTNYGYTF. The CDR3 bases are TGTGCCAGCAGTTCGCTGGCAGGCCAAACTAACTATGGCTACACCTTC.

The rearrangement links TRBV28 to TRBJ1-1; tentative D call: TRBD1 (5 bases). Trimming shortened V by 5 bases and J by 0 bases, and 10 bases separated the two germline ends. Germline V gene lookup returns CDR1 MDHEN and CDR2 SYDVKM. CDR3 length: 14 amino acids. CDR3: CASSIRQMNTEAFF. The CDR3 DNA follows: TGTGCCAGCAGTATACGACAGATGAACACTGAAGCTTTCTTT.

The gene calls are TRBV7-9 and TRBJ1-1; no clear D gene. V dropped 1 base and J dropped 0 bases, with 12 bases sitting between them. The CDR3 has 16 residues. In germline, CDR1 is SEHNR, CDR2 FQNEAQ (reference sequence). CDR3 nucleotide sequence: TGTGCCAGCAGCTTAGGGCCGACGACTATGAACACTGAAGCTTTCTTT. This sequence encodes CASSLGPTTMNTEAFF.